What follows are 2 T cell receptor beta chains derived from one specimen sequenced in a study of T cells in Graves' hyperthyroidism and ophthalmopathy. The TCR beta CDR3 regions underwent amplification using RNA transcripts as the source. HTBI primers were used for first-round RT-PCR of the TCR CDR3. TCRdb reanalysed the multiplex PCR reads using MiXCR and keeps one entry per CDR3 protein. The sample consists of nearly 600,000 distinct CDR3 sequences, around 14% of them appearing once. The specimen sequenced was blood. The receptor source for this set is a young woman with Graves' ophthalmopathy.

This clonotype was detected many times. The chain combines TRBV6-1 with TRBJ2-7; 9 bases fit TRBD1. J lost 2 bases, V lost 4 bases, and 6 bases had no gene match. This CDR3 contains 15 residues. Germline V gene sequence: CDR1 MNHNS, CDR2 SASEGT. The CDR3 spells CASSATGGSAYEQYF. The CDR3 DNA follows: TGTGCCAGCAGTGCCACAGGGGGCAGTGCCTACGAGCAGTACTTC.

V is TRBV9 and J is TRBJ2-3, with 10 bases that match TRBD2. CDR3 length equals 16 residues. CDR1 is SGDLS and CDR2 is YYNGEE in the germline V gene. V lost 0 bases and J lost 2; bases outside the gene matches: 3. The CDR3 loop is CASSVGTSGLTDTQYF. The CDR3 bases are TGTGCCAGCAGCGTAGGGACTAGCGGCCTCACAGATACGCAGTATTTT.